The present T cell receptor (beta chain) was sequenced within a study of T-cell reconstitution after alpha-beta-depleted transplantation in children. Study findings and constraints: Surviving recipient T cells and thymic progenitors accounted for the high day-60 TCRbeta diversity observed in some patients. At one year after transplant, newly produced T cells mostly accounted for T-cell counts and diversity. Several hundred expanded graft clones reportedly were the source of alpha-beta T cells about two months after transplant.

Unique molecular identifiers were used in preparing the TCRbeta library. TCRdb re-analysed the PCR reads in MiXCR, keeping a single row per CDR3 protein. The repertoire holds 150,000 to 250,000 distinct CDR3 sequences, approximately 6.8% seen once, with roughly 4.7% in the top ten. This clonotype was seen repeatedly, ten times or more. The antigen is undetermined. This CDR3 contains 17 residues. In germline, CDR1 is MNHNS, CDR2 SASEGT. Germline trimming cut 1 base from V and 0 bases from J; bases unmatched to any gene: 6. This clonotype was sampled from a girl less than two years old with combined immunodeficiency, due to receive a stem cell transplant. This material consisted of PBMCs, taken before TCRalphabeta/CD19-depleted stem cell transplant. V gene TRBV6-1 combines with J gene TRBJ2-3; 8 nucleotides match TRBD1. CDR3 residues: CASSEDGQGASTDTQYF. CDR3 sequence (DNA): TGTGCCAGCAGTGAAGACGGACAGGGAGCTAGCACAGATACGCAGTATTTT.